This TCR beta chain emerged from a study of T cells in Graves' hyperthyroidism and ophthalmopathy. On the basis of clinical symptoms, serum thyroxine and TRAb, thyroid ultrasound and orbital computed tomography, diagnoses were made. Fresh 10 ml peripheral blood yielded PBMCs. Study-wide results and limits: Ophthalmopathy onset followed model prediction by a median roughly 6 months. Most thyroid clonotypes expanded above 0.001 appeared in blood too.

Germline V gene lookup returns CDR1 SGHTA and CDR2 FQGNSA. This CDR3 is built from 17 residues. Trimming stripped 1 base from V and 6 bases from J, with 19 bases between. Amplification of TCR beta CDR3 regions used RNA as the template. A set of HTBI primers served as the primers for a first-round RT-PCR of the TCR CDR3. TCRdb passed the multiplex PCR reads through MiXCR, listing each CDR3 protein once. The sample holds a few hundred thousand distinct CDR3 sequences, about 15% seen once. About this clonotype itself: The target antigen is unknown.

The material sequenced was blood. The chain employs TRBV7-2 and TRBJ2-4; D unclear. This sequence originates from a woman younger than 45 with Graves' ophthalmopathy. In nucleotides, the CDR3 is TGTGCCAGCAGCTTAGAAGGCCTCGGCCTACCTTTAAACATTCAGTACTTC. It is translated as CASSLEGLGLPLNIQYF.